The rows below give T cell receptor beta chains drawn from one sample of a study of shared clonotypes between healthy human individuals. Libraries were prepared by immunoSEQ multiplex PCR; TCRdb keeps only in-frame clonotypes and omits some of them. The data hold about 1.9 million clones, with approximately 92% observed a single time. Sequences were obtained from naive CD8+ T cells from PBMCs. The receptor source for this set is a man aged 18 to 29 in good health. Some clones in this sample may be carry-over from other donors' samples. Both conserved end residues are part of each CDR3. D genes are given only for firm matches. Part of the rows lack a size; the others show once, few, many or a class for expanded clones.

cdr3_length j_call v_call d_call clone_size cdr3_nt cdr3_aa
14 TRBJ1-1 TRBV7-6 NA NA TGTGCCAGCAGAGAACAGGGTCGGGACACTGAAGCTTTCTTT CASREQGRDTEAFF
18 TRBJ2-2 TRBV5-1 NA NA TGCGCCAGCAGCTCGCGATCCTCCCGGGAGCCTTACACCGGGGAGCTGTTTTTT CASSSRSSREPYTGELFF
13 TRBJ1-5 TRBV6-1 NA NA TGTGCCAGCAGTGAGGTGGAGGGGCGGCCCCAGCATTTT CASSEVEGRPQHF
12 TRBJ2-3 TRBV27 NA few TGTGCCAGCAGTTTCAGCACAGATACGCAGTATTTT CASSFSTDTQYF
15 TRBJ2-3 TRBV28 NA NA TGTGCCAGCAGGACGTACCAGGGGCTCACAGATACGCAGTATTTT CASRTYQGLTDTQYF
14 TRBJ2-5 TRBV27 NA NA TGTGCCAGCAGTACCGTAGGAGGCCAAGAGACCCAGTACTTC CASSTVGGQETQYF
13 TRBJ1-2 TRBV11-2 NA NA TGTGCCAGCAGCCCAGGTCGGTACTATGGCTACACCTTC CASSPGRYYGYTF
15 TRBJ2-2 TRBV6-4 NA NA TGTGCCAGCAGTGCGTACAGCATGAACACCGGGGAGCTGTTTTTT CASSAYSMNTGELFF
16 TRBJ2-7 TRBV9 TRBD2 NA TGTGCCAGCAGCCCGGGGGGGGCGGAGACTTCCTACGAGCAGTACTTC CASSPGGAETSYEQYF
16 TRBJ2-1 TRBV2 NA NA TGTGCCAGCTTCGGACGGGAGAGCATATCCGTCAATGAGCAGTTCTTC CASFGRESISVNEQFF
17 TRBJ1-4 TRBV27 NA NA TGTGCCAGCAGTCCCCCGACGGCTCGTGGGCCTAATGAAAAACTGTTTTTT CASSPPTARGPNEKLFF
14 TRBJ2-3 TRBV19 TRBD2 NA TGTGCCAGTAGTATCGATAGCGGGGTCGATACGCAGTATTTT CASSIDSGVDTQYF
18 TRBJ2-7 TRBV7-8 TRBD2 NA TGTGCCAGCAGCCTAGCCGGATCGGGAGGGATTTTAGGTGACGAGCAGTACTTC CASSLAGSGGILGDEQYF
17 TRBJ2-2 TRBV19 TRBD2 NA TGTGCCAGTAACCCCGAGACTAGCGGGCTGAACACCGGGGAGCTGTTTTTT CASNPETSGLNTGELFF
15 TRBJ2-5 TRBV11-2 TRBD2 NA TGTGCCAGCAGCTTAGGGGGGGGAGGATTAGAGACCCAGTACTTC CASSLGGGGLETQYF
11 TRBJ1-2 TRBV9 NA NA TGTGCCAGCAGCTCCGGCCCCGGCTACACCTTC CASSSGPGYTF
15 TRBJ2-1 TRBV10-3 NA NA TGTGCCATCAGTGACCAAAAGAGCTCCTACAATGAGCAGTTCTTC CAISDQKSSYNEQFF
15 TRBJ2-7 TRBV5-4 NA once TGTGCCAGCAGCTTGGGACCTCCTACCCCTTACGAGCAGTACTTC CASSLGPPTPYEQYF
16 TRBJ1-1 TRBV6-5 NA NA TGTGCCAGCAGTTTGTCTCTAGGCGAAAGGGACACTGAAGCTTTCTTT CASSLSLGERDTEAFF
13 TRBJ2-1 TRBV5-6 TRBD2 NA TGTGCCACCCTGACTAGCGGGAGTAATGAGCAGTTCTTC CATLTSGSNEQFF
15 TRBJ2-1 TRBV4-1 TRBD2 NA TGCGCCAGCAGCCAAGTGTCTAGCGGAGACAATGAGCAGTTCTTC CASSQVSSGDNEQFF
16 TRBJ2-2 TRBV7-3 TRBD2 NA TGTGCCAGCAGCTTAGCGGGAGGCCGGAACACCGGGGAGCTGTTTTTT CASSLAGGRNTGELFF
14 TRBJ1-2 TRBV6-1 NA NA TGTGCCAGCAGTGAGATAGTAAGGACGGCTGGCTACACCTTC CASSEIVRTAGYTF
13 TRBJ1-1 TRBV11-3 NA NA TGTGCCAGCAGCACAGGGTTTAACACTGAAGCTTTCTTT CASSTGFNTEAFF
15 TRBJ2-1 TRBV11-2 NA NA TGTGCCAGCAGCTTAGATCCAGCGGGCTACAATGAGCAGTTCTTC CASSLDPAGYNEQFF
17 TRBJ1-5 TRBV19 TRBD1 NA TGTGCCAGTAGTATGGGACAGGGATTGCGTAGCAATCAGCCCCAGCATTTT CASSMGQGLRSNQPQHF
14 TRBJ2-7 TRBV7-9 NA NA TGTGCCAGCAGCCCCCGGACAGATCCTTACGAGCAGTACTTC CASSPRTDPYEQYF
16 TRBJ2-1 TRBV7-3 TRBD2 NA TGTGCCAGCAGCTACCACCCGGGAGGATCCTACAATGAGCAGTTCTTC CASSYHPGGSYNEQFF
15 TRBJ1-1 TRBV15 NA NA TGTGCCACCAGCAGAGGAGTCAATGGATACACTGAAGCTTTCTTT CATSRGVNGYTEAFF
15 TRBJ1-5 TRBV6-5 NA once TGTGCCAGCAGTGCCCGGACGGGACTAAATCAGCCCCAGCATTTT CASSARTGLNQPQHF
15 TRBJ2-3 TRBV7-3 TRBD2 NA TGTGCCAGCAGCTTAAGCGGGAGTAGGGCAGATACGCAGTATTTT CASSLSGSRADTQYF
16 TRBJ2-1 TRBV28 TRBD2 NA TGTGCCAGCAGCCCCCCCGGACTAGCGGGAGGGCATGAGCAGTTCTTC CASSPPGLAGGHEQFF
17 TRBJ1-5 TRBV19 TRBD1 NA TGTGCCAGTAGTATGTGGCCGGGACAGCCTTACAATCAGCCCCAGCATTTT CASSMWPGQPYNQPQHF
19 TRBJ2-6 TRBV19 NA NA TGTGCCAGTAGTATTCCGAGCCAGGTCCCACTCTCTGGGGCCAACGTCCTGACTTTC CASSIPSQVPLSGANVLTF
13 TRBJ2-7 TRBV7-9 TRBD1 NA TGTGCCAGCTGGGGACAGGCGCCTTACGAGCAGTACTTC CASWGQAPYEQYF
13 TRBJ2-5 TRBV28 NA NA TGTGCCAGCAGTATCCTCCAGGGAGTTGAGCAGTACTTC CASSILQGVEQYF
15 TRBJ1-4 TRBV4-3 NA once TGCGCCAGCAGCCAAGTATTAAGGGGCGGTGAAAAACTGTTTTTT CASSQVLRGGEKLFF
18 TRBJ2-7 TRBV4-1 NA NA TGCGCCAGCAGCCAAGATAACTCCATTACTAGCTACTCCTACGAGCAGTACTTC CASSQDNSITSYSYEQYF
13 TRBJ2-7 TRBV7-9 NA NA TGTGCCAGCAGCTTAGGAGCGGGTAACGAGCAGTACTTC CASSLGAGNEQYF
13 TRBJ2-3 TRBV7-9 TRBD2 NA TGTGCCAGCAGCTCCCGGGGGGGAGATACGCAGTATTTT CASSSRGGDTQYF
14 TRBJ1-2 TRBV4-1 TRBD1 NA TGCGCCAGCAGAGAGACGGGACAGGGGGGCGGCTACACCTTC CASRETGQGGGYTF
15 TRBJ2-3 TRBV2 NA NA TGTGCCAGCAGTGAAGGGCAGGGGAGCACAGATACGCAGTATTTT CASSEGQGSTDTQYF
15 TRBJ1-1 TRBV28 NA NA TGTGCCAGCGGCGGGGGACGGCATATGAACACTGAAGCTTTCTTT CASGGGRHMNTEAFF
16 TRBJ1-1 TRBV27 TRBD1 NA TGTGCCAGCACCCCTACCCGGGACAGGGGATTCACTGAAGCTTTCTTT CASTPTRDRGFTEAFF
19 TRBJ2-7 TRBV11-2 TRBD2 NA TGTGCCAGCAGCTTAGGGGGACTAGCGGGATACCTGCCTTCCTACGAGCAGTACTTC CASSLGGLAGYLPSYEQYF
13 TRBJ1-1 TRBV9 NA NA TGTGCCAGCAGCGTCAGGGCGGGCACTGAAGCTTTCTTT CASSVRAGTEAFF
15 TRBJ1-4 TRBV28 TRBD1 NA TGTGCCAGCAGTTTAGTGACAGGGGGCGTCGAAAAACTGTTTTTT CASSLVTGGVEKLFF
14 TRBJ2-4 TRBV7-9 NA NA TGTGCCAGCAGCTCTGGACAGAGCAAAAACATTCAGTACTTC CASSSGQSKNIQYF
17 TRBJ1-5 TRBV7-6 NA NA TGTGCCAGCAGCTTCGGGACCCACCGAATTAGCAATCAGCCCCAGCATTTT CASSFGTHRISNQPQHF
13 TRBJ2-7 TRBV7-9 NA NA TGTGCCAGCACCCTTCTCGGGGGTCGCGAGCAGTACTTC CASTLLGGREQYF
16 TRBJ2-3 TRBV7-9 TRBD2 NA TGTGCCAGCAGCTCCCGACTAGCGGGAGAAACAGATACGCAGTATTTT CASSSRLAGETDTQYF
14 TRBJ2-7 TRBV9 NA NA TGTGCCAGCAGCGTATGGGTAGGGGCCCACGAGCAGTACTTC CASSVWVGAHEQYF
17 TRBJ2-3 TRBV12-2 NA NA TGTGCAAGTCGCTTATCCCCTCCGGGAGAGAGAACAGATACGCAGTATTTT CASRLSPPGERTDTQYF
15 TRBJ2-1 TRBV7-9 TRBD1 NA TGTGCCAGCAGCGGACTGGGGACAGGGGTTAATGAGCAGTTCTTC CASSGLGTGVNEQFF
15 TRBJ1-2 TRBV4-1 NA NA TGCGCCAGCAGCCACACCTCCGGGACCGACTATGGCTACACCTTC CASSHTSGTDYGYTF
17 TRBJ2-1 TRBV5-4 TRBD1 NA TGTGCCAGCAAAACCGGGACAGGGTACGCCTCCTACAATGAGCAGTTCTTC CASKTGTGYASYNEQFF
12 TRBJ2-7 TRBV11-2 NA once TGTGCCAGCAGCTTCGGACTCGGGGAGCAGTACTTC CASSFGLGEQYF
17 TRBJ1-4 TRBV19 NA once TGTGCCAGTAGTATGAGCGTAAGGGGACGGATTAATGAAAAACTGTTTTTT CASSMSVRGRINEKLFF
12 TRBJ2-2 TRBV7-9 NA NA TGTGCCAGCAGCTTAGACACCGGGGAGCTGTTTTTT CASSLDTGELFF
18 TRBJ2-1 TRBV9 TRBD2 NA TGTGCCAGCAGCGTAGGACTAGCGGGACAATCCTCCTACAATGAGCAGTTCTTC CASSVGLAGQSSYNEQFF